Presented here are 25 T cell receptor beta chains from one specimen sequenced in a study of T cell responses to AZD1222 COVID-19 vaccine. Some clones are missing from TCRdb's copy, which holds only in-frame ones; the method was immunoSEQ multiplex PCR. Of 110,000 to 150,000 clones listed, 75% to 90% were seen once; the top ten hold 1.6%. The input for sequencing was peripheral blood, taken on day 0 of AZD1222 vaccination. The receptors originated from an adult in good health.

This clone occurred once. The chain is built from TRBV2 and TRBJ1-2; unclear D gene. Germline CDR1 is SNHLY and CDR2 is FYNNEI. This CDR3 comprises 13 residues. The ends were cut back, 1 base at V and 1 base at J, with 4 bases in the middle. CDR3 region: CASSEGFNYGYTF. DNA of the CDR3: TGTGCCAGCAGTGAAGGATTTAACTATGGCTACACCTTC. The full variable domain, rest sourced from reference TRBV2 and TRBJ1-2, is EPEVTQTPSHQVTQMGQEVILRCVPISNHLYFYWYRQILGQKVEFLVSFYNNEISEKSEIFDDQFSVERPDGSNFTLKIRSTKLEDSAMYFCASSEGFNYGYTFGSGTRLTVV.

The V and J genes are TRBV7-6 and TRBJ1-3; 9 bases are a match to TRBD1. This CDR3 has 19 residues. With V trimmed by 4 bases and J by 0 bases, 13 bases remained unmatched. Germline V gene sequence: CDR1 SGHVS, CDR2 FNYEAQ. CDR3 nucleotide sequence: TGTGCCAGCAGCTCGCCTCTCCGGGACAGGGAGAGCTCTGGAAACACCATATATTTT. Translating it yields CASSSPLRDRESSGNTIYF.

The chain links TRBV15 to TRBJ1-1; D call uncertain. V was cut by 0 bases and J by 7 bases, with 9 bases left in between. The CDR3 has 13 amino acids. Per germline, CDR1 LNHNV and CDR2 YYDKDF (reference sequence). The CDR3 coding sequence is TGTGCCACCAGCAGAGAGGCCGGCGATGAAGCTTTCTTT. Amino acids: CATSREAGDEAFF.

This clone was counted only a few times. V gene TRBV18 combines with J gene TRBJ1-2; no definite D call. The CDR3 consists of 13 residues. Trimming left V 1 base short and J 6 bases short, with 9 bases between. Germline V gene lookup returns CDR1 KGHSH and CDR2 LQKENI. CDR3 coding DNA: TGTGCCAGCTCACCACGCTATAGGGATGGCTACACCTTC. Residues: CASSPRYRDGYTF.

This clone showed up just a few times. The rearrangement joins TRBV9 to TRBJ2-1; 7 bases align to TRBD2. CDR1 and CDR2 from the germline V gene are SGDLS and YYNGEE. The CDR3 contains 16 residues. Trimming removed 4 bases from V and 7 bases from J; junction bases left unmatched: 14. This chain's CDR3 is CASSPGDYRTGNEQFF. In DNA, the CDR3 is TGTGCCAGCAGCCCTGGGGACTACCGAACGGGTAATGAGCAGTTCTTC.

This clone was seen a single time. CDR3 nucleotide sequence: TGTGCCAGCAGCCGATCGGGAACGAACACCGGGGAGCTGTTTTTT. As protein: CASSRSGTNTGELFF. The chain recombines TRBV3-1 (or the pseudogene TRBV3-2) with TRBJ2-2; D perhaps matches TRBD2 (5 bases). This CDR3 is 15 amino acids long. V was cut by 4 bases and J by 0 bases, with 9 bases left in between. Per germline, CDR1 LGHDT and CDR2 YNNKEL (reference sequence).

This clone was detected only a few times. The chain uses TRBV30 and TRBJ2-7; the D is unclear. The CDR3 loop spans 11 amino acids. The V gene lost 4 bases and the J gene lost 4 bases, with 8 bases spanning the gap. CDR1 is GTSNPN and CDR2 is SVGIG in the germline V gene (reference sequence). The DNA of the CDR3 is TGTGCCTGGAAGTGGGATTACGAGCAGTACTTC. Its protein product is CAWKWDYEQYF.

The CDR3 DNA is TGTGCCAGTAGTATAGAGGAGGGATTCTATGGCTACACCTTC. It is translated as CASSIEEGFYGYTF. V usage is TRBV19 and J usage is TRBJ1-2; D remains ambiguous. CDR3 length: 14 amino acids. CDR1 is LNHDA and CDR2 is SQIVND in the germline V gene (reference sequence). The ends were cut back, 0 bases at V and 4 bases at J, with 9 bases in the middle.

The chain combines TRBV6-1 with TRBJ1-2; D remains ambiguous. The CDR3 has 15 residues. CDR1 and CDR2 (germline): MNHNS, SASEGT. V lost 0 bases to trimming and J lost 2 bases, with 10 bases between them. The CDR3 here is CASSEAGPINYGYTF. The CDR3 nucleotides are TGTGCCAGCAGTGAAGCGGGCCCCATAAACTATGGCTACACCTTC.

The V gene is TRBV28, the J gene TRBJ2-2; maybe TRBD1 (6 bases). There are 17 residues in the CDR3. V lost 8 bases and J 5 bases, leaving 24 bases between the germline ends. Germline V gives CDR1 MDHEN, CDR2 SYDVKM. The DNA of the CDR3 is TGTGCCAGCCGAGTCAGATCAAAACAGGGTAGGACCGGGGAGCTGTTTTTT. It translates to CASRVRSKQGRTGELFF.

The sample holds a few counts of this clone. This sequence joins TRBV18 and TRBJ1-6; D is ambiguous. The germline gives CDR1 KGHSH, CDR2 LQKENI. This CDR3 is 17 amino acids long. The V end lost 2 bases, the J end lost 0 bases, and 11 bases lay between the germline ends. The CDR3 is CASSPNAWSSYNSPLHF. The CDR3 DNA reads as TGTGCCAGCTCACCAAACGCGTGGAGCTCCTATAATTCACCCCTCCACTTT.

The chain joins TRBV13 to TRBJ2-5; no definite D call. CDR1 and CDR2 from the germline V gene are PRHDT and FYEKMQ (reference sequence). The CDR3 covers 12 residues. Between the trimmed V and J ends, which lost 5 bases and 5 bases, there was a span of 9 bases. The CDR3 region has the DNA TGTGCCAGCAGCCCCCAATTGGAGACCCAGTACTTC. Its protein product is CASSPQLETQYF. Full variable domain (outside the CDR3, taken from reference TRBV13 and TRBJ2-5): AAGVIQSPRHLIKEKRETATLKCYPIPRHDTVYWYQQGPGQDPQFLISFYEKMQSDKGSIPDRFSAQQFSDYHSELNMSSLELGDSALYFCASSPQLETQYFGPGTRLLVL.

In its sample, this clone was seen a few times. The chain uses TRBV4-1 and TRBJ2-3; D may be TRBD2 (6 bases). The CDR3 loop spans 19 amino acids. Germline V gene lookup returns CDR1 MGHRA and CDR2 YSYEKL. V lost 2 bases to trimming and J lost 1 base, with 22 bases between them. CDR3: CASSQPGLSTSPRTDTQYF. CDR3 coding DNA: TGCGCCAGCAGCCAACCGGGACTCTCAACGTCTCCCCGCACAGATACGCAGTATTTT.

This chain uses TRBV6-5 with TRBJ2-5; TRBD1 agrees at 9 bases. The CDR3 runs 14 residues. Trimming cost V 2 bases and J 4 bases; bases outside gene matches: 2. Per the germline V gene, CDR1 is MNHEY and CDR2 is SVGAGI. As DNA, the CDR3 is TGTGCCAGCAGTTACGGGACAGGGAGAGAGACCCAGTACTTC. Translating gives CASSYGTGRETQYF.

The chain employs TRBV11-2 and TRBJ2-5; D gene unclear. The CDR3 has 15 residues. Trimming took off 3 bases at V and 3 bases at J, with 14 bases between the two ends. Per the germline V gene, CDR1 is SGHAT and CDR2 is FQNNGV. CDR3 residues: CASSLVLNREETQYF. The CDR3 DNA is TGTGCCAGCAGCTTGGTGTTGAACAGAGAAGAGACCCAGTACTTC.

This chain uses TRBV7-2 with TRBJ1-3; D is uncertain. In germline, CDR1 is SGHTA, CDR2 FQGNSA. V was trimmed by 1 base and J by 0 bases, leaving 16 bases between them. CDR3 length: 18 residues. The CDR3 coding sequence is TGTGCCAGCAGCTTAGTGGGTAGTGGCCGCTACTCTGGAAACACCATATATTTT. Protein sequence: CASSLVGSGRYSGNTIYF. Filled out from reference TRBV7-2 and TRBJ1-3, the complete variable domain reads GAGVSQSPSNKVTEKGKDVELRCDPISGHTALYWYRQSLGQGLEFLIYFQGNSAPDKSGLPSDRFSAERTGGSVSTLTIQRTQQEDSAVYLCASSLVGSGRYSGNTIYFGEGSWLTVV.

This chain uses TRBV24-1 with TRBJ2-1; TRBD1 agrees at 11 bases. V gave up 4 bases and J gave up 8 bases; unmatched junction bases: 6. This CDR3 is 15 amino acids long. Germline values: CDR1 KGHDR, CDR2 SFDVKD. CDR3 DNA: TGTGCCACCAGTGAACGGACAGGGGGCTTCGATGAGCAGTTCTTC. It translates to CATSERTGGFDEQFF.

In its sample, this clone was seen once. The chain joins TRBV5-1 to TRBJ2-7; D is ambiguous. V lost 4 bases and J 6 bases, leaving 17 bases between the germline ends. The germline CDR1 and CDR2 sequences are SGHRS and YFSETQ. This CDR3 is built from 14 residues. The CDR3 sequence is CASSEHVVRGEQYF. In DNA form, the CDR3 reads TGCGCCAGCAGCGAACATGTTGTTCGTGGCGAGCAGTACTTC.

The rearrangement links TRBV15 to TRBJ1-1, with a tentative D call TRBD1 (6 bases). This CDR3 comprises 17 residues. The germline V gene encodes CDR1 LNHNV and CDR2 YYDKDF (reference sequence). Trimming took off 0 bases at V and 1 base at J, with 15 bases between the two ends. CDR3 region: CATSRDASLDRNTEAFF. The DNA for the CDR3 is TGTGCCACCAGCAGAGATGCGTCATTGGACAGGAACACTGAAGCTTTCTTT.

The chain couples TRBV30 to TRBJ2-6; the D gene is possibly TRBD1 (6 bases). Germline loops: CDR1 GTSNPN, CDR2 SVGIG (reference sequence). The ends were cut back, 4 bases at V and 1 base at J, with 14 bases in the middle. There are 16 residues in the CDR3. CDR3 sequence reads: CAWTRGKLSGANVLTF. The CDR3 region has the DNA TGTGCCTGGACAAGGGGGAAACTGTCTGGGGCCAACGTCCTGACTTTC.

The rearrangement uses TRBV5-1 and TRBJ2-7, with 7 bases identical to TRBD1. J lost 3 bases, V lost 5 bases, and 5 bases had no gene match. The CDR3 covers 13 residues. CDR1 and CDR2 (germline): SGHRS, YFSETQ. The CDR3 protein is CASRGQYYYEQYF. The CDR3 coding sequence is TGCGCCAGCAGGGGACAGTATTACTACGAGCAGTACTTC.

The J gene is TRBJ1-6, the V gene TRBV5-4, with 7 bases aligning to TRBD1. V lost 2 bases to trimming and J lost 9 bases; unmatched junction nucleotides: 5. CDR3 length: 14 residues. Germline loops: CDR1 SGHNT, CDR2 YYREEE (reference sequence). The DNA for the CDR3 is TGTGCCAGCAGCTTACAGGGGCTCGGTTCACCCCTCCACTTT. This encodes CASSLQGLGSPLHF.

The CDR3 DNA is TGTGCCAGCAGCTTCGGGCCGAACACTGAAGCTTTCTTT. Protein: CASSFGPNTEAFF. The chain combines TRBV5-8 with TRBJ1-1; D gene unclear. There are 13 residues in the CDR3. The germline V and J ends were trimmed by 2 bases and 1 base, with 6 bases remaining between them. Germline V lookup: CDR1 SGHTS, CDR2 YDEGEE.

The CDR3 loop is CSDKGGTEAFF. In DNA form, the CDR3 reads TGCAGTGACAAGGGGGGAACTGAAGCTTTCTTT. The J gene is TRBJ1-1, the V gene TRBV20-1; possible D gene TRBD1, 6 bases. Germline CDR1 and CDR2: DFQATT and SNEGSKA (reference sequence). Trimming shortened V by 7 bases and J by 5 bases, and 11 bases separated the two germline ends. This CDR3 comprises 11 residues.

This sequence joins TRBV19 and TRBJ1-2; no reliable D call. This CDR3 region has 13 residues. V was clipped by 8 bases and J by 7 bases, with 17 bases between them. Germline V gene sequence: CDR1 LNHDA, CDR2 SQIVND (reference sequence). The CDR3 protein is CASSLRVTGGYTF. CDR3 coding DNA: TGTGCCAGTTCCTTAAGGGTGACGGGTGGCTACACCTTC.